One sample yielded the 9 T cell receptor beta chains listed below, sequenced in a study of T-cell memory formation after mild COVID-19 (dated by TCRdb to about 2021). To prepare the library, 5' RACE was applied. The reads were generated on an Illumina NovaSeq 6000. TCRdb passed the public sequencing reads through fastp at Q25 and MiXCR, retaining productive beta sequences. Each entry is one CDR3 protein sequence, shown with its most common DNA and genes. This sample is represented by hundreds of thousands of distinct CDR3 sequences; roughly 18% of them were singletons. Jointly, the top ten make up approximately 21% of the sample. Sequencing was performed on PBMCs or a T cell subset sorted from them (not recorded which). The receptors were gathered from a man in his late teens or twenties who had mild COVID-19 (a few samples of this study predate the infection). The sample titles of this study are shuffled in the database, so cell type and time point are left out; the donor was told from shared clones.

There are a few counts of this clonotype. The chain joins TRBV12-3 or TRBV12-4 to TRBJ2-7; possibly TRBD1 or TRBD2 for D (5 bases each). The CDR3 runs to 13 residues. V lost 5 bases and J lost 6, with 14 bases in between. CDR3 loop: CASSGTARFEQYF. Written as DNA, the CDR3 is TGTGCCAGCAGTGGGACGGCTAGGTTCGAGCAGTACTTC.

The sample holds a few counts of this clonotype. The rearrangement joins TRBV29-1 to TRBJ2-3; 7 nucleotides line up with TRBD1. CDR1 is SQVTM and CDR2 is ANQGSEA in the germline V gene. The CDR3 contains 15 residues. V trimming: 0 bases; J trimming: 6 bases; junction bases outside the gene matches: 9. CDR3 in amino acids: CSVEETGPPNDTQYF. CDR3 coding DNA: TGCAGCGTTGAAGAGACAGGGCCACCAAACGATACGCAGTATTTT.

This clonotype appeared many times. The rearrangement uses TRBV18 and TRBJ1-2; 8 positions agree with TRBD1. V lost 4 bases, J lost 7 bases, and 8 bases stayed unmatched. Looked up from germline, CDR1 is KGHSH and CDR2 is LQKENI. The CDR3 extends over 14 amino acids. In DNA, the CDR3 is TGTGCCAGCTCACTCTCGACAGGGGACCCTGGCTACACCTTC. Translating it yields CASSLSTGDPGYTF.

This clonotype was counted only a few times. The chain combines TRBV5-1 with TRBJ1-3, with D uncertain. V lost 1 base and J lost 7, with 15 bases in between. The CDR3 contains 15 residues. CDR1 and CDR2 from the germline V gene are SGHRS and YFSETQ. The DNA for the CDR3 is TGCGCCAGCAGCTTGTCCGAGGTTGGAGGTAACACCATATATTTT. Translation: CASSLSEVGGNTIYF.

The V and J genes are TRBV30 and TRBJ2-1; D gene ambiguous. Per the germline V gene, CDR1 is GTSNPN and CDR2 is SVGIG (reference sequence). V was shortened by 2 bases and J by 8 bases, with 10 bases between the two germline ends. This CDR3 contains 12 residues. The chain's CDR3 is CAWSPSTYEQFF. The CDR3 coding sequence is TGTGCCTGGAGTCCAAGTACGTATGAGCAGTTCTTC.

The rearrangement links TRBV12-3 or TRBV12-4 to TRBJ1-5; D call uncertain. V was pared by 0 bases and J by 4 bases, with 4 bases between. The CDR3 runs 13 residues. The DNA of the CDR3 is TGTGCCAGCAGTTTAGCCGCGAATCAGCCCCAGCATTTT. It specifies CASSLAANQPQHF.

The chain couples TRBV20-1 to TRBJ1-1; possibly TRBD1 for D (6 bases). V lost 5 bases, J lost 5 bases, and 18 bases lay in between. The length of the CDR3 is 14 residues. CDR1 DFQATT and CDR2 SNEGSKA come from the germline V gene (reference sequence). CDR3 amino acids: CSAPPKGRGTEAFF. For the CDR3, the DNA is TGCAGTGCTCCCCCCAAGGGTAGGGGGACTGAAGCTTTCTTT.

There are a few counts of this clonotype. J is TRBJ2-5 and V is TRBV7-8; D may be TRBD1 (6 bases). This CDR3 contains 12 residues. Trimming removed 8 bases from V and 7 bases from J, with 14 bases in between. Germline lookup yields CDR1 SGHVS and CDR2 FQNEAQ. This CDR3 is CASRQLGGTQYF. The DNA for the CDR3 is TGTGCCAGCCGCCAGCTAGGGGGGACCCAGTACTTC.

V usage is TRBV5-1 and J usage is TRBJ2-7; 7 bases are shared with TRBD2. The CDR3 sequence is 14 residues long. CDR1 is SGHRS, CDR2 YFSETQ, per germline. Trimming at V came to 0 bases and at J to 5 bases, leaving 5 bases not matched to a gene. The CDR3 coding sequence is TGCGCCAGCAGCTTGGGACAGCTAGCGGACGAGCAGTACTTC. This gives the protein CASSLGQLADEQYF. Filled out from reference TRBV5-1 and TRBJ2-7, the complete variable domain reads KAGVTQTPRYLIKTRGQQVTLSCSPISGHRSVSWYQQTPGQGLQFLFEYFSETQRNKGNFPGRFSGRQFSNSRSEMNVSTLELGDSALYLCASSLGQLADEQYFGPGTRLTVT.